The next 26 T cell receptor beta chains were all read from a single sample in a study of regulatory T cells in long-lasting Graves disease. TCR beta libraries were built with iRepertoire HTBI primers and Arm-PCR of CDR3 regions. TCRdb redid the calling of the multiplex PCR reads with MiXCR, one entry per CDR3 protein. The sample contains approximately 540,000 distinct CDR3 sequences, 12% of which appear only once. Specified time point: newly diagnosed GD, antithyroid drugs for less than 3 months. RNA isolated from PBMCs was used to make the TCR library. These data also formed part of another study, on T cells in Graves' hyperthyroidism and ophthalmopathy.

Here the sequenced sample was peripheral blood mononuclear cells (PBMCs), taken at new diagnosis, from a patient treated with antithyroid drugs. These receptors were obtained from a woman in her twenties or thirties with Graves disease.

This clonotype has more than one count but fewer than ten. The CDR3 spells CASSVGEQYF. For the CDR3, the DNA is TGTGCCAGCAGTGTGGGAGAGCAGTACTTC. The V call is TRBV6-1, the J call TRBJ2-7; unclear D gene. Germline values: CDR1 MNHNS, CDR2 SASEGT. This CDR3 has 10 amino acids. The germline V and J ends were trimmed by 4 bases and 7 bases, with 5 bases remaining between them.

This clonotype was seen ten or more times. J is TRBJ1-2 and V is TRBV29-1; 7 nucleotides match TRBD1. The germline V gene encodes CDR1 SQVTM and CDR2 ANQGSEA. The CDR3 extends over 13 amino acids. Trimming removed 4 bases from V and 2 bases from J; junction bases left unmatched: 4. The CDR3 DNA reads as TGCAGCGTTGGGGACAGCCCGAACTATGGCTACACCTTC. Amino acids: CSVGDSPNYGYTF.

This clonotype has just a few counts. The chain carries TRBV7-9 and TRBJ2-5; D possibly corresponds to TRBD2 (6 bases). Germline V gene sequence: CDR1 SEHNR, CDR2 FQNEAQ (reference sequence). With 4 bases removed from V and 4 bases from J, the gap between germline ends came to 22 bases. This CDR3 contains 17 residues. CDR3 in amino acids: CASSSLNTSPLGETQYF. The CDR3 DNA reads TGTGCCAGCAGCTCCCTAAACACTAGCCCACTCGGAGAGACCCAGTACTTC.

This clonotype was counted ten times or more. The V and J genes are TRBV6-5 and TRBJ2-7; a possible D gene is TRBD1 (5 bases). This CDR3 region has 16 residues. From germline, CDR1 is MNHEY and CDR2 SVGAGI. The V and J ends lost 2 bases and 2 bases respectively, with 16 bases between them. The CDR3 DNA reads TGTGCCAGCAGTTACCGACGACGGCAGGGCACCTACGAGCAGTACTTC. Encoded protein: CASSYRRRQGTYEQYF.

This clonotype was picked up many times. The chain uses TRBV6-1 and TRBJ1-1, with 11 bases lining up with TRBD1. Germline CDR1 reads MNHNS; CDR2 reads SASEGT. There are 15 residues in the CDR3. The V segment lost 5 bases and the J segment 4 bases; nucleotides outside the gene matches: 6. CDR3 sequence (DNA): TGTGCCAGCAGTCGGACAGGGGGCATCAGCACTGAAGCTTTCTTT. It translates to CASSRTGGISTEAFF.

Ten or more counts support this clonotype. The DNA of the CDR3 is TGTGCCAGCAGCCTGCGGGCGGGTGCCCAAGAGACCCAGTACTTC. Translation gives CASSLRAGAQETQYF. The chain is built from TRBV3-1 and TRBJ2-5, with a weak D call TRBD2 (5 bases). Germline CDR1 is LGHDT and CDR2 is YNNKEL (reference sequence). The CDR3 runs to 15 residues. Trimming took off 4 bases at V and 1 base at J, with 13 bases between the two ends.

At least ten counts were recorded for this clonotype. This chain connects TRBV2 to TRBJ2-7; D gene uncertain. The CDR3 loop spans 13 amino acids. The germline gives CDR1 SNHLY, CDR2 FYNNEI. V lost 6 bases to trimming and J lost 3 bases, with 12 bases between them. The CDR3 DNA follows: TGTGCCAGCAGGGGGAACCTTGGCTACGAGCAGTACTTC. Its translation: CASRGNLGYEQYF. The full variable domain, with the rest looked up from reference TRBV2 and TRBJ2-7, is EPEVTQTPSHQVTQMGQEVILRCVPISNHLYFYWYRQILGQKVEFLVSFYNNEISEKSEIFDDQFSVERPDGSNFTLKIRSTKLEDSAMYFCASRGNLGYEQYFGPGTRLTVT.

This clonotype occurred many times. This chain connects TRBV19 to TRBJ2-1, with D perhaps TRBD1 (6 bases). Trimming took off 5 bases at V and 6 bases at J, with 8 bases between the two ends. The CDR3 loop spans 12 amino acids. Per germline, CDR1 LNHDA and CDR2 SQIVND (reference sequence). The CDR3 region has the DNA TGTGCCAGTAGTGACAGGCCCAATGAGCAGTTCTTC. Protein sequence: CASSDRPNEQFF.

This clonotype has a handful of counts. The chain employs TRBV9 and TRBJ2-1, with D possibly matching TRBD2 (5 bases). CDR1 and CDR2 from the germline V gene are SGDLS and YYNGEE. V dropped 1 base and J dropped 4 bases, with 12 bases sitting between them. The CDR3 has 15 amino acids. Written as DNA, the CDR3 is TGTGCCAGCAGCGTACTCTTTGGGGAGTACAATGAGCAGTTCTTC. This gives the protein CASSVLFGEYNEQFF.

This clonotype was detected many times. The gene calls are TRBV2 and TRBJ1-2; D perhaps matches TRBD1 (5 bases). Germline V gene lookup returns CDR1 SNHLY and CDR2 FYNNEI. The CDR3 extends over 13 amino acids. Trimming took off 7 bases at V and 6 bases at J, with 15 bases between the two ends. The CDR3 loop is CASMLRGLNGYTF. In DNA form, the CDR3 reads TGTGCCAGCATGTTGAGGGGTCTTAATGGCTACACCTTC.

This clonotype appeared many times. The CDR3 sequence: CASAYPAGVSNEQFF. Written as DNA, the CDR3 is TGTGCCAGCGCATATCCAGCGGGAGTTTCAAATGAGCAGTTCTTC. The gene calls are TRBV6-1 and TRBJ2-1, with TRBD2 identical over 8 bases. The CDR3 is made up of 15 amino acids. Unmatched junction bases numbered 13, after V lost 8 bases and J lost 7 bases. CDR1 and CDR2 from the germline V gene are MNHNS and SASEGT.

This clonotype has at least ten counts. The chain links TRBV2 to TRBJ2-1; 15 bases agree with TRBD2. The CDR3 is made up of 14 amino acids. Trimming took 8 bases from V and 7 from J; bases not matched to a gene: 3. In germline, CDR1 is SNHLY, CDR2 FYNNEI. CDR3 sequence (DNA): TGTGCCAGCTACGGACTAGCGGGAGGGAATGAGCAGTTCTTC. This encodes CASYGLAGGNEQFF.

In this sample, this clonotype turned up many times. V and J are TRBV3-1 and TRBJ1-6, with D possibly being TRBD1 (5 bases). Germline-derived CDR1 and CDR2 are LGHDT and YNNKEL (reference sequence). This CDR3 has 14 residues. The germline V and J ends were trimmed by 4 bases and 13 bases, with 17 bases remaining between them. As DNA, the CDR3 is TGTGCCAGCAGCCTTGGCAACACCCGGGGGCCCCTCCACTTT. Encoded protein: CASSLGNTRGPLHF.

This clonotype was detected a few times. The chain uses TRBV19 and TRBJ2-3, with TRBD2 matching 9 bases. V gave up 3 bases and J gave up 5 bases; unmatched junction bases: 12. Germline lookup yields CDR1 LNHDA and CDR2 SQIVND (reference sequence). The CDR3 covers 17 residues. The CDR3 region is CASSILSQREDGDTQYF. The CDR3 coding sequence is TGTGCCAGTAGTATTCTTTCTCAGCGGGAGGATGGAGATACGCAGTATTTT.

This clonotype was seen repeatedly, ten times or more. The V call is TRBV11-1, the J call TRBJ1-5; D is perhaps TRBD1 (6 bases). Germline assignment: CDR1 SGHAT and CDR2 FQDESV (reference sequence). The length of the CDR3 is 19 residues. V dropped 2 bases and J dropped 5 bases, with 25 bases sitting between them. CDR3 loop: CASSLYRQGHQSVDQPQHF. The CDR3 DNA sequence: TGTGCCAGCAGCTTATATCGCCAGGGGCATCAATCAGTCGATCAGCCCCAGCATTTT.

This clonotype came up many times. V gene TRBV10-2 combines with J gene TRBJ2-1; D remains unclear. Germline V lookup: CDR1 WSHSY, CDR2 SAAADI. There are 14 residues in the CDR3. V lost 8 bases and J 2 bases, leaving 13 bases between the germline ends. The CDR3 reads CASGLEIPYNEQFF. The DNA of the CDR3 is TGCGCCAGCGGCTTGGAGATACCCTACAATGAGCAGTTCTTC.

In this sample, this clonotype turned up a few times. The chain is built from TRBV4-1 and TRBJ2-3, with 7 nucleotides matching TRBD1. The germline gives CDR1 MGHRA, CDR2 YSYEKL. CDR3 length equals 14 residues. Losses at the gene ends were 4 bases for V and 2 bases for J; bases not matched to a gene: 3. The CDR3 sequence: CASSRTGATDTQYF. The DNA of the CDR3 is TGCGCCAGCAGCCGAACAGGGGCCACAGATACGCAGTATTTT.

This clonotype was seen many times. The chain carries TRBV10-3 and TRBJ2-2; 7 positions agree with TRBD1. The CDR3 extends over 16 amino acids. Unmatched junction bases numbered 10, after V lost 6 bases and J lost 3 bases. The germline CDR1 and CDR2 sequences are ENHRY and SYGVKD. In nucleotides, the CDR3 is TGTGCCATCAGGTCTTTACAGGGGCGCGACACCGGGGAGCTGTTTTTT. It codes for CAIRSLQGRDTGELFF.

Many counts were recorded for this clonotype. This chain joins TRBV28 and TRBJ1-2; D is undetermined. Trimming took off 4 bases at V and 4 bases at J, with 16 bases between the two ends. CDR3 length: 15 residues. In germline, CDR1 is MDHEN, CDR2 SYDVKM. CDR3 sequence reads: CASSYSGSNPYGYTF. The CDR3 DNA reads as TGTGCCAGCAGTTACTCGGGGTCCAACCCCTATGGCTACACCTTC.

This clonotype showed up many times. The CDR3 DNA sequence: TGCAGCGTTGAAGACCGGGGGGGAGGGGCCAACGTCCTGACTTTC. Translating it yields CSVEDRGGGANVLTF. V gene TRBV29-1 combines with J gene TRBJ2-6; 8 nucleotides match TRBD2. V shed 0 bases, J shed 4 bases, and the junction held 2 bases outside the gene matches. CDR1 and CDR2 from the germline V gene are SQVTM and ANQGSEA. The CDR3 contains 15 residues. The full variable domain, rest sourced from reference TRBV29-1 and TRBJ2-6, is SAVISQKPSRDICQRGTSLTIQCQVDSQVTMMFWYRQQPGQSLTLIATANQGSEATYESGFVIDKFPISRPNLTFSTLTVSNMSPEDSSIYLCSVEDRGGGANVLTFGAGSRLTVL.

In this sample, this clonotype turned up many times. The chain couples TRBV15 to TRBJ1-6; 7 nucleotides agree with TRBD1. J lost 0 bases, V lost 1 base, and 6 bases had no gene match. In germline, CDR1 is LNHNV, CDR2 YYDKDF (reference sequence). The CDR3 runs to 18 residues. The CDR3 region has the DNA TGTGCCACCAGCAGAGGCTCAGGGGGGAGCTCCTATAATTCACCCCTCCACTTT. It is translated as CATSRGSGGSSYNSPLHF.

CDR3 nucleotide sequence: TGTGCCAGCAGTTTGAAACTAGCGGGAGGGCCAAGGAATGAGCAGTTCTTC. The encoded protein is CASSLKLAGGPRNEQFF. V gene TRBV27 combines with J gene TRBJ2-1, with 13 bases fitting TRBD2. The CDR3 has 17 residues. The germline V gene has CDR1 MNHEY and CDR2 SMNVEV (reference sequence). Unmatched junction bases numbered 9, after V lost 3 bases and J lost 7 bases.

This clonotype was found many times. The DNA of the CDR3 is TGTGCCAGCAGTTCCCCATACGGACCCCTCCACTTT. This encodes CASSSPYGPLHF. The J gene is TRBJ1-6, the V gene TRBV27, with D unclear. Trimming removed 4 bases from V and 12 bases from J, with 10 bases in between. Per germline, CDR1 MNHEY and CDR2 SMNVEV (reference sequence). The CDR3 totals 12 residues.

This clonotype was counted many times. The rearrangement links TRBV10-3 to TRBJ1-5, with D perhaps matching TRBD1 (6 bases). The CDR3 runs to 15 residues. V was shortened by 2 bases and J by 4 bases, with 12 bases between the two germline ends. Germline values: CDR1 ENHRY, CDR2 SYGVKD. The CDR3 nucleotides are TGTGCCATCAGTGAGGGAGGACAGCAGAATCAGCCCCAGCATTTT. Protein: CAISEGGQQNQPQHF.

In the case of this clonotype: A much larger clone lies one base from this, so it may be a read error. The CDR3 ends on some other residue instead of the conserved phenylalanine or tryptophan, so this is likely a read error. The chain links TRBV19 to TRBJ2-1; D is ambiguous. V was cut by 3 bases and J by 2 bases, with 8 bases left in between. The germline V gene encodes CDR1 LNHDA and CDR2 SQIVND (reference sequence). This CDR3 spans 14 amino acids. This chain's CDR3 is CASSMAETYNEQFL. In DNA, the CDR3 is TGTGCCAGTAGTATGGCGGAAACCTACAATGAGCAGTTCCTC.

The J gene is TRBJ2-3, the V gene TRBV4-1, with no clear D. Trimming pared 1 base from V and 7 bases from J, leaving 12 bases between. From germline, CDR1 is MGHRA and CDR2 YSYEKL. This CDR3 contains 14 residues. CDR3 nucleotide sequence: TGCGCCAGCAGCCAAGGGACCAATTCTTATACGCAGTATTTT. As protein: CASSQGTNSYTQYF.